This T cell receptor (beta chain) was identified during a study of T-cell memory formation after mild COVID-19. TCRdb reprocessed the 5' RACE reads via MiXCR and lists one record per CDR3 protein. Of about 560,000 distinct CDR3 sequences listed, roughly 17% are singletons. This clonotype has a handful of counts. CDR3 length: 14 residues. V lost 6 bases, J lost 6 bases, and 7 bases stayed unmatched. CDR1 is MNHEY, CDR2 SVGEGT, per germline. V is TRBV6-2 or TRBV6-3 and J is TRBJ1-5; 8 bases are shared with TRBD1. The TCR sequence derives from an adult woman who had mild COVID-19 (a few samples of this study predate the infection). Cell type and time point are not known. What was sequenced was PBMCs or a T cell subset sorted from them (not recorded which). The CDR3 here is CASRETRGPQPQHF. The CDR3 region has the DNA TGTGCCAGCAGAGAAACCAGGGGGCCTCAGCCCCAGCATTTT.